This TCR beta chain was captured in a study of cytomegalovirus exposure and HLA in healthy donors. From germline, CDR1 is SNHLY and CDR2 FYNNEI. Trimming removed 7 bases from V and 6 bases from J, with 12 bases in between. This CDR3 contains 13 residues. Both 60 Vbeta primers and 13 Jbeta primers went into the PCR. TCRdb's copy holds only in-frame clones and misses some; the assay was immunoSEQ multiplex PCR. The sample includes 150,000 or so clones, approximately 79% of them seen just once. Findings and caveats of the study: TCR beta sequences reportedly predicted most subjects' HLA-A and HLA-B alleles accurately. Apart from CMV serostatus, no immune exposure information was available.

Concerning this clone itself: The antigen remains undetermined.

Sequenced input: PBMCs. V and J are TRBV2 and TRBJ1-4; perhaps TRBD1 as D (6 bases). The TCR originated in a middle-aged man in good health and CMV-seropositive. CDR3 loop: CASNWGRDEKLFF. CDR3 DNA: TGTGCCAGCAATTGGGGGCGAGATGAAAAACTGTTTTTT.